What follows is one TCR beta chain and its context. These data belong to a study of shared clonotypes between healthy human individuals. Looked up from germline, CDR1 is LNHDA and CDR2 is SQIVND (reference sequence). There are 13 residues in the CDR3. V lost 6 bases and J lost 9; bases outside the gene matches: 7. Method: immunoSEQ multiplex PCR; TCRdb's copy keeps in-frame clones and lacks some. The data contain roughly 2,300,000 clones, roughly 90% of them singletons. The chain combines TRBV19 with TRBJ1-5, with 8 bases fitting TRBD1. The TCR originated in a man aged 18 to 30 in good health. Some clones in this sample may be carry-over from other donors' samples. The sequenced sample consisted of naive CD4+ T cells from PBMCs. Noted subset: CD45RA+ positively selected. This chain's CDR3 is CASRARGQWPQHF. Written as DNA, the CDR3 is TGTGCCAGTAGAGCCAGGGGGCAATGGCCCCAGCATTTT.